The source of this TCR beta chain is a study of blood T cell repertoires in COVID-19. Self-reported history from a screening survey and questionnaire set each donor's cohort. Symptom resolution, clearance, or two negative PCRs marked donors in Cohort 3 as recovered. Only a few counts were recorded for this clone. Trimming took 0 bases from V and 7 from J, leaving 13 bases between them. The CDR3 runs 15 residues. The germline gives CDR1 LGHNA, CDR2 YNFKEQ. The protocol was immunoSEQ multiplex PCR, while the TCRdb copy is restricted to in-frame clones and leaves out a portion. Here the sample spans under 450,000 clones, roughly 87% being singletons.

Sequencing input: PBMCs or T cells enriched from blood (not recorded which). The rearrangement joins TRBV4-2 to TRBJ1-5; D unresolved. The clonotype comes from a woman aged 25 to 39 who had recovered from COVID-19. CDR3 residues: CASSQDQNNRQPQHF. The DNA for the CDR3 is TGTGCCAGCAGCCAAGATCAGAACAATCGCCAGCCCCAGCATTTT.